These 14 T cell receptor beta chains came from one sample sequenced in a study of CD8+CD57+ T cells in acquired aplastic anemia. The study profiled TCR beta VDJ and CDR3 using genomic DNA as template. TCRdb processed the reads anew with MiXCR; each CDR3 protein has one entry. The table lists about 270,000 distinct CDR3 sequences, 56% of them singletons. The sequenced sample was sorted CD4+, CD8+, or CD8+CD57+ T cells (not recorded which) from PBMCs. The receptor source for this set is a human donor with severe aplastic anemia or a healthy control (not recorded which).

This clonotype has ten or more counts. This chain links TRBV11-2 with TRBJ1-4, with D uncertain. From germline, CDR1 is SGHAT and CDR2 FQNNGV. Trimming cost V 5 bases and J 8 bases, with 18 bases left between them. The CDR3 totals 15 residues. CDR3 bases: TGTGCCAGCAGCACCCGCGGGGTAGGGCGAGAAAAACTGTTTTTT. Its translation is CASSTRGVGREKLFF.

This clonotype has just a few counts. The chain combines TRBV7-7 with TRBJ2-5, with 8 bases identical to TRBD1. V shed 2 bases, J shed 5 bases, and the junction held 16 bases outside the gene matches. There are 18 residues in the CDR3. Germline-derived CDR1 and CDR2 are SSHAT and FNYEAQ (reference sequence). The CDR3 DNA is TGTGCCAGCAGCTTATCATGGTCCGGGCAGGGGGCTAGTGAGACCCAGTACTTC. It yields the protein CASSLSWSGQGASETQYF.

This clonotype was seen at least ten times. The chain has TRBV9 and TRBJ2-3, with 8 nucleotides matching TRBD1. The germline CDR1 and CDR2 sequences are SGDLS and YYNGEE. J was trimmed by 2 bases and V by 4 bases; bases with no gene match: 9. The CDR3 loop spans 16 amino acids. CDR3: CASSTRQGSSTDTQYF. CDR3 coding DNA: TGTGCCAGCAGCACCAGACAGGGGAGTTCCACAGATACGCAGTATTTT.

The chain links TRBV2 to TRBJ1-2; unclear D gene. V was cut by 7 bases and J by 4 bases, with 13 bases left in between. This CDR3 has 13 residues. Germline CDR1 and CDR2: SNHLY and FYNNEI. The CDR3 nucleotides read TGTGCCAGCACAGGATTCCAAGGCTATGGCTACACCTTC. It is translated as CASTGFQGYGYTF.

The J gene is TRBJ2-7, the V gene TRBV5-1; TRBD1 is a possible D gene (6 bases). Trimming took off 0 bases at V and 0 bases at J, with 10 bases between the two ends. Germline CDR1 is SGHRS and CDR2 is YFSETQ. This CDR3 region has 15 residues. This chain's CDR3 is CASSLGQVDSYEQYF. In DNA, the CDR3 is TGCGCCAGCAGCTTGGGACAGGTGGACTCCTACGAGCAGTACTTC.

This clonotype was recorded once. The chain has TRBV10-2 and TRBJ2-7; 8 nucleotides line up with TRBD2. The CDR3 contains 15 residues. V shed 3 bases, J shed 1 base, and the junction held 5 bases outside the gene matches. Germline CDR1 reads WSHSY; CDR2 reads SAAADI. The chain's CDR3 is CASSDGGRPSYEQYF. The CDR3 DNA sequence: TGCGCCAGCAGTGATGGCGGGAGGCCATCCTACGAGCAGTACTTC.

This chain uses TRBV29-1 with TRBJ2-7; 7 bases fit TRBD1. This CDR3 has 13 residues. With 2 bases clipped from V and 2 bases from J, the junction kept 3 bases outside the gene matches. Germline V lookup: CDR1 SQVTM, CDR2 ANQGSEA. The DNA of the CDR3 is TGCAGCGTTGAACAGCAGGGGGCCTACGAGCAGTACTTC. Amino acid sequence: CSVEQQGAYEQYF.

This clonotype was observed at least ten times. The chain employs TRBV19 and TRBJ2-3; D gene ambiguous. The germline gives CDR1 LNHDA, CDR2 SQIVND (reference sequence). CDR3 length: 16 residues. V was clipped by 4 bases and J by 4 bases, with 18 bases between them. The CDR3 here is CASSTPPFHGPDTQYF. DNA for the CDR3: TGTGCCAGTAGTACGCCCCCCTTCCACGGGCCAGATACGCAGTATTTT.

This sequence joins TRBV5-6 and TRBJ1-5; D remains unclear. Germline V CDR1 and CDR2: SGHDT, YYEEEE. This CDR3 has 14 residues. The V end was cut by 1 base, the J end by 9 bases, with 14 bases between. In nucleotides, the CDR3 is TGTGCCAGCAGCTTGTTCCGGAGCTACGGGCCCCAGCATTTT. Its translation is CASSLFRSYGPQHF.

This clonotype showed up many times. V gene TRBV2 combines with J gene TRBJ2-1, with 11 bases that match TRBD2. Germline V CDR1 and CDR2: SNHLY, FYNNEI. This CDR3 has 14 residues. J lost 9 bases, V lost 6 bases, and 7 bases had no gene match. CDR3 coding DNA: TGTGCCAGCAGCGCACTAGCGGGGGAGGGTGAGCAGTTCTTC. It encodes CASSALAGEGEQFF.

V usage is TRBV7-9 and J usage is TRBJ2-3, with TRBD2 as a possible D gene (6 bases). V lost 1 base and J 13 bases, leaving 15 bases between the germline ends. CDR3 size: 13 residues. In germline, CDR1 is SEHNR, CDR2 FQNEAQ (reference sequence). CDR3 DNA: TGTGCCAGCAGCTTAGAGGCGGCGGCGGGGAAGTATTTT. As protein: CASSLEAAAGKYF.

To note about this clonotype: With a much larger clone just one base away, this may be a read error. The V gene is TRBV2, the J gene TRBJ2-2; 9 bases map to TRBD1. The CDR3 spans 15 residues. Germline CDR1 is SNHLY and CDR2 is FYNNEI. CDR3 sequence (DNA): TGTGCCAGCAGTGAAGTCACAGGGGGCACCGGGGAGCTGCTTTTT. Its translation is CASSEVTGGTGELLF. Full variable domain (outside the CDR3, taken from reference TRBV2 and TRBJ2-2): EPEVTQTPSHQVTQMGQEVILRCVPISNHLYFYWYRQILGQKVEFLVSFYNNEISEKSEIFDDQFSVERPDGSNFTLKIRSTKLEDSAMYFCASSEVTGGTGELLFGEGSRLTVL.

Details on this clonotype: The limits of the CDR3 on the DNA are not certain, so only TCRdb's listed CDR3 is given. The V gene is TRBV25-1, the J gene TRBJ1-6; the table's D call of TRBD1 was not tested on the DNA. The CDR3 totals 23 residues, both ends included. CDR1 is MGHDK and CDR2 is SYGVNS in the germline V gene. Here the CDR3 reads CDSSFYICSARVSPGKEESPLHF.

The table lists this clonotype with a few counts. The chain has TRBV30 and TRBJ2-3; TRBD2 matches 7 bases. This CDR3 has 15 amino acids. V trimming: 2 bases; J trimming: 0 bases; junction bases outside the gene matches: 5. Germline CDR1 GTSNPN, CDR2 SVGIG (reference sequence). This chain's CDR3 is CAWSKRGSSTDTQYF. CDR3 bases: TGTGCCTGGAGTAAGCGGGGCAGTAGCACAGATACGCAGTATTTT.